This T cell receptor beta chain was captured by sequencing in a study of shared T cell receptors in the human thymus. Using immunoSEQ multiplex PCR, the repertoire was profiled, and TCRdb retains in-frame clones only, with some absent. The sample includes over 650,000 clones, 70% to 90% of them seen just once. This CDR3 is 21 amino acids long. V was clipped by 1 base and J by 10 bases; unmatched bases: 23. Germline values: CDR1 SNHLY, CDR2 FYNNEI. In addition, the sample was reused for a study of human thymus T cells. From that study: Having corrective surgery for congenital heart defects, healthy Finnish infants were the ones who donated.

Material: thymocytes. The chain uses TRBV2 and TRBJ1-6; 9 bases are a match to TRBD1. The sequence came from a boy less than two years old with a congenital heart defect. In DNA, the CDR3 is TGTGCCAGCAGTGAAGTCCCCAAAGTATCCGGGACAGGGAAGGAACGGTCACCCCTCCACTTT. This gives the protein CASSEVPKVSGTGKERSPLHF. Drawing the rest from reference TRBV2 and TRBJ1-6, the complete variable domain is EPEVTQTPSHQVTQMGQEVILRCVPISNHLYFYWYRQILGQKVEFLVSFYNNEISEKSEIFDDQFSVERPDGSNFTLKIRSTKLEDSAMYFCASSEVPKVSGTGKERSPLHFGNGTRLTVT.